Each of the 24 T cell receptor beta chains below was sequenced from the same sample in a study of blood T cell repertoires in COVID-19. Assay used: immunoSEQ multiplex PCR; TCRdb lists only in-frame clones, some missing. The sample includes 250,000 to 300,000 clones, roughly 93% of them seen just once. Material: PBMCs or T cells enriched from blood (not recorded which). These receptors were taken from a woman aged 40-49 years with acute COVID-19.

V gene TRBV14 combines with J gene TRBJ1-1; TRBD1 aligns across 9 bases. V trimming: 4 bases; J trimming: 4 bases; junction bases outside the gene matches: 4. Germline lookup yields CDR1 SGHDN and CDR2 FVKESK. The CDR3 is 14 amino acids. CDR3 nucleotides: TGTGCCAGCAGCCCGGGGACAGGGCGCACTGAAGCTTTCTTT. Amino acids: CASSPGTGRTEAFF.

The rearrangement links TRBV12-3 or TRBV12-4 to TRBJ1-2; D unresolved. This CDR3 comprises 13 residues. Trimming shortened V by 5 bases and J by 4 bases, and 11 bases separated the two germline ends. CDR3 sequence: CASSRTGFYGYTF. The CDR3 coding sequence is TGTGCCAGCAGTCGTACGGGGTTCTATGGCTACACCTTC.

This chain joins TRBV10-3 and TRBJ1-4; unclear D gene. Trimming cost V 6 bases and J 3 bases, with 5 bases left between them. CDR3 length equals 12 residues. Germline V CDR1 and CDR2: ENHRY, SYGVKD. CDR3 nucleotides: TGTGCCATCAGGGGAGCTAATGAAAAACTGTTTTTT. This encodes CAIRGANEKLFF.

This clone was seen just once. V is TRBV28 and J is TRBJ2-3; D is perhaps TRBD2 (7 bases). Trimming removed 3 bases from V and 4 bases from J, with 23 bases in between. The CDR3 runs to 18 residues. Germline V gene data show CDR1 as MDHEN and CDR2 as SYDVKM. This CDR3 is CASSFTQGRGAIADTQYF. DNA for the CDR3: TGTGCCAGCAGTTTTACCCAAGGACGGGGGGCAATCGCAGATACGCAGTATTTT.

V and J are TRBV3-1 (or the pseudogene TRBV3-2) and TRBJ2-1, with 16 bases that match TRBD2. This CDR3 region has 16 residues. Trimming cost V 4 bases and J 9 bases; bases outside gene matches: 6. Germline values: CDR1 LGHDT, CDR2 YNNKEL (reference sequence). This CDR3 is CASSRGLAGGQGEQFF. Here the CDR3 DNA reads TGTGCCAGCAGCCGGGGACTAGCGGGGGGGCAGGGTGAGCAGTTCTTC.

CDR3 residues: CASRDTYGYTF. CDR3 nucleotides: TGTGCCTCCCGGGACACCTATGGCTACACCTTC. The V gene is TRBV28, the J gene TRBJ1-2; possibly TRBD1 for D (6 bases). V was trimmed by 11 bases and J by 4 bases, leaving 11 bases between them. The CDR3 is made up of 11 amino acids. The germline CDR1 and CDR2 sequences are MDHEN and SYDVKM.

As DNA, the CDR3 is TGTGCCAGTAGTATAGGCAGATCTGGAAACACCATATATTTT. Its translation is CASSIGRSGNTIYF. V gene TRBV19 combines with J gene TRBJ1-3; D is unresolved. Germline V CDR1 and CDR2: LNHDA, SQIVND (reference sequence). This CDR3 contains 14 residues. Trimming pared 1 base from V and 1 base from J, leaving 5 bases between.

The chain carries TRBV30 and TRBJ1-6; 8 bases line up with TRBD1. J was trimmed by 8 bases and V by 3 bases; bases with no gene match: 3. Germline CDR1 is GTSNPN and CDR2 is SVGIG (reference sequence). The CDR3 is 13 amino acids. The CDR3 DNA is TGTGCCTGGAGGGACAGGGAAGATTCACCCCTCCACTTT. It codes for CAWRDREDSPLHF.

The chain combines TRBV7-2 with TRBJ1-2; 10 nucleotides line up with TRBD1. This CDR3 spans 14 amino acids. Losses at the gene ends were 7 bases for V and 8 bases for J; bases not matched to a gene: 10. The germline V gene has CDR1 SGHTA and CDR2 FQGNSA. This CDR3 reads CASTSRQGARGYTF. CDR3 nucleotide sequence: TGTGCCAGCACCTCTCGACAGGGGGCTCGGGGCTACACCTTC. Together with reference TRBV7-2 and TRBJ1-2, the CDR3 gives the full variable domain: GAGVSQSPSNKVTEKGKDVELRCDPISGHTALYWYRQSLGQGLEFLIYFQGNSAPDKSGLPSDRFSAERTGGSVSTLTIQRTQQEDSAVYLCASTSRQGARGYTFGSGTRLTVV.

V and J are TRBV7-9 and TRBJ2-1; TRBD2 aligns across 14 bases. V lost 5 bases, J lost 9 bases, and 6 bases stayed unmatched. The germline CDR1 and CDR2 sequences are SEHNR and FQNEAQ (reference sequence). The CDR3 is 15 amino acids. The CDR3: CASSPWGLAGAEQFF. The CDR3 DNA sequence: TGTGCCAGCAGCCCATGGGGACTAGCGGGAGCTGAGCAGTTCTTC.

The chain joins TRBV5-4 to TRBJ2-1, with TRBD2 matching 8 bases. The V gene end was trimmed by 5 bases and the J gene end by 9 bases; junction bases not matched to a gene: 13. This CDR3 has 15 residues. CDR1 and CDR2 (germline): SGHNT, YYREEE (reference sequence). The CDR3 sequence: CASSPGTRGGPEQFF. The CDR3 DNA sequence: TGTGCCAGCAGTCCCGGGACTAGAGGTGGTCCTGAGCAGTTCTTC.

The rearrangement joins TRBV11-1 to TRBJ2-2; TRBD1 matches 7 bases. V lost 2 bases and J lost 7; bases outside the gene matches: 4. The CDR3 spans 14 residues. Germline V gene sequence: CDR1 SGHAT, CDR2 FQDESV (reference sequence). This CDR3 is CASSLSRDSGELFF. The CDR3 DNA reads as TGTGCCAGCAGCTTATCCCGGGACAGCGGGGAGCTGTTTTTT.

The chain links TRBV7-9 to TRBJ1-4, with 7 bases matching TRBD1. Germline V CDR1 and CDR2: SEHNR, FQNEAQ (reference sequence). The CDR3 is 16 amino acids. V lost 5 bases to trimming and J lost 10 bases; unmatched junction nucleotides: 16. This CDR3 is CASSADQQGLTGKLFF. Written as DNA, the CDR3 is TGTGCCAGCAGCGCAGATCAACAGGGGTTGACTGGAAAACTGTTTTTT.

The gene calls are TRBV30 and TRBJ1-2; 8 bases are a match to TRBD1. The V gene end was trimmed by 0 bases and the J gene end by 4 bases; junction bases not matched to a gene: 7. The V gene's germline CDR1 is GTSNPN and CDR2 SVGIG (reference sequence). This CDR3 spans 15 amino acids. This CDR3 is CAWSVPGTGAYGYTF. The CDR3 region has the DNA TGTGCCTGGAGTGTACCCGGGACAGGCGCCTATGGCTACACCTTC.

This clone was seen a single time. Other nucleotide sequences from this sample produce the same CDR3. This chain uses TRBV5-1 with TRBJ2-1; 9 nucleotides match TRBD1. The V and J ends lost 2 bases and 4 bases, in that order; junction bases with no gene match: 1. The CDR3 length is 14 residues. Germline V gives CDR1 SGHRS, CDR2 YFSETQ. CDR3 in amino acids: CASSLGTGYNEQFF. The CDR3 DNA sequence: TGCGCCAGCAGCTTAGGGACAGGGTACAATGAGCAGTTCTTC.

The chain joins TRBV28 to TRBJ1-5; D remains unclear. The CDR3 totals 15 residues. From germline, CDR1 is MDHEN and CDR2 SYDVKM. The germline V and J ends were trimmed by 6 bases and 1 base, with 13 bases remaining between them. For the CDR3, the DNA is TGTGCCAGCAGCCTTGGGAGTTTGAGCAATCAGCCCCAGCATTTT. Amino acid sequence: CASSLGSLSNQPQHF.

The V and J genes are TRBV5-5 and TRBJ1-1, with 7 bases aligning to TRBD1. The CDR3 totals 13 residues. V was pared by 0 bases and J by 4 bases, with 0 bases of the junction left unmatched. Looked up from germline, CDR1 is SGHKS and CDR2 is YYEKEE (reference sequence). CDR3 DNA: TGTGCCAGCAGCTTGGACAGGGGCACTGAAGCTTTCTTT. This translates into CASSLDRGTEAFF. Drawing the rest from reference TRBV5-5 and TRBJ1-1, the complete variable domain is DAGVTQSPTHLIKTRGQQVTLRCSPISGHKSVSWYQQVLGQGPQFIFQYYEKEERGRGNFPDRFSARQFPNYSSELNVNALLLGDSALYLCASSLDRGTEAFFGQGTRLTVV.

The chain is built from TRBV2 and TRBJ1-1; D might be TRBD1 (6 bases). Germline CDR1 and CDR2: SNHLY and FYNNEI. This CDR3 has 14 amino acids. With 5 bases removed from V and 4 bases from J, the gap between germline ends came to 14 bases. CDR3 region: CASSPYRVGTEAFF. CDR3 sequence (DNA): TGTGCCAGCAGTCCCTACAGGGTCGGCACTGAAGCTTTCTTT.

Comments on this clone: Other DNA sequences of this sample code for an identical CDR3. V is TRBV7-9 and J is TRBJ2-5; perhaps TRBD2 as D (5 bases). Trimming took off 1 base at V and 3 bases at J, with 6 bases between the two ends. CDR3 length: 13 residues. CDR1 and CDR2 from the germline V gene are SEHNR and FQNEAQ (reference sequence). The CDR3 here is CASSLVREETQYF. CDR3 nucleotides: TGTGCCAGCAGCTTAGTGCGGGAAGAGACCCAGTACTTC.

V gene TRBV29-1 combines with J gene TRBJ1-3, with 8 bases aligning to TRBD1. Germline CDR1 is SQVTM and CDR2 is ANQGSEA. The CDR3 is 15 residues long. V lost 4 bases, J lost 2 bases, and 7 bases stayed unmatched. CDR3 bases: TGCAGCGTTGCGACAGGGGACGTGGCTGGAAACACCATATATTTT. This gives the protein CSVATGDVAGNTIYF.

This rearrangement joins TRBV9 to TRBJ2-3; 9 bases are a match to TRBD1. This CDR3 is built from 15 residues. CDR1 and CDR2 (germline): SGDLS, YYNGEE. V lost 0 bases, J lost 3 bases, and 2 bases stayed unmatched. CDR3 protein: CASSVGGQGTDTQYF. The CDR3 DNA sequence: TGTGCCAGCAGCGTAGGGGGACAGGGTACAGATACGCAGTATTTT.

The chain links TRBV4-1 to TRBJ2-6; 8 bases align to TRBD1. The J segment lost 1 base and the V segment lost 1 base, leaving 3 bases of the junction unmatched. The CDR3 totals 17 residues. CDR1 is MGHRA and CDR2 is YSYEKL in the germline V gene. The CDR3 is CASSQAQGASGANVLTF. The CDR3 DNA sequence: TGCGCCAGCAGCCAAGCGCAGGGGGCTTCTGGGGCCAACGTCCTGACTTTC.

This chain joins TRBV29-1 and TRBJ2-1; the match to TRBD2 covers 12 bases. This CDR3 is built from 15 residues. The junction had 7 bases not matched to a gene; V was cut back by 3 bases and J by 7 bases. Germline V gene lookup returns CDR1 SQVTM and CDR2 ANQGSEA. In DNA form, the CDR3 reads TGCAGCGTTGAGCCCTCTAGCGGGGGGGCAAATGAGCAGTTCTTC. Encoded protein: CSVEPSSGGANEQFF.

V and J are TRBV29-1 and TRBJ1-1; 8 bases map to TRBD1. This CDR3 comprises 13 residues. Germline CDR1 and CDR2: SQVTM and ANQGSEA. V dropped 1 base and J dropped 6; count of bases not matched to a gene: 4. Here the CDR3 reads CSVEGTGTPEAFF. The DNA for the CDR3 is TGCAGCGTTGAAGGGACAGGGACCCCTGAAGCTTTCTTT.